This T cell receptor (beta chain) appears in the sequencing data of a study of Tregs in tolerant kidney transplant recipients. Looked up from germline, CDR1 is SGDLS and CDR2 is YYNGEE. V lost 4 bases, J lost 5 bases, and 25 bases lay in between. The CDR3 is 17 residues long. Using immunoSEQ multiplex PCR, the repertoire was profiled, and TCRdb retains in-frame clones only, with some absent. The data show about 60,000 clones, 80% to 95% seen once. This TCR was recovered from a human donor who received a combined kidney and bone marrow transplant. The chain uses TRBV9 and TRBJ2-7; TRBD2 is a possible D gene (7 bases). This specimen consisted of CD8+ T cells from blood, obtained before the transplant. This CDR3 reads CASSPGGAGALSHEQYF. The CDR3 DNA reads as TGTGCCAGCAGCCCGGGGGGCGCGGGAGCTTTATCCCACGAGCAGTACTTC.